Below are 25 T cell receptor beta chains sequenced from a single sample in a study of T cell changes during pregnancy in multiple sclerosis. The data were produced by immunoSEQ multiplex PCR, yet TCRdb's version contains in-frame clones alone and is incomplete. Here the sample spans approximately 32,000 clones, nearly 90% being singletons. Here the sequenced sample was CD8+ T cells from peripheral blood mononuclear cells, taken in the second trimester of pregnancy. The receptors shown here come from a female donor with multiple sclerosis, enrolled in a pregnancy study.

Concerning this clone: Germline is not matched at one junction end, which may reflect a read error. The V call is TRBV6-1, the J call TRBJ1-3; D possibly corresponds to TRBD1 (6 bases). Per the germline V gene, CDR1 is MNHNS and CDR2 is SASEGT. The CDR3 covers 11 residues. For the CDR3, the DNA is TGTGCCAGCAGTTACCCCGGGACAATGCGTTTT. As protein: CASSYPGTMRF.

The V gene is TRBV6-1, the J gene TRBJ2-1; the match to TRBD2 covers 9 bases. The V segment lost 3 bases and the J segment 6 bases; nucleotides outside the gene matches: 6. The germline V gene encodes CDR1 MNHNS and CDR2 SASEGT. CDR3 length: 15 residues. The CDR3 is CASSEWGGRANEQFF. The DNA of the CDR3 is TGTGCCAGCAGTGAGTGGGGCGGGAGGGCCAATGAGCAGTTCTTC.

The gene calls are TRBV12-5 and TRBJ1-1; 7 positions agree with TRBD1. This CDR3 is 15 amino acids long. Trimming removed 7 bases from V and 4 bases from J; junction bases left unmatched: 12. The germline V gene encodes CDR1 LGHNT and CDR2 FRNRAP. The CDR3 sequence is CASEPPTGEGTEAFF. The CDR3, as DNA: TGTGCTAGTGAGCCCCCAACAGGGGAAGGCACTGAAGCTTTCTTT. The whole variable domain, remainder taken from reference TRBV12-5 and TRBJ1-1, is DARVTQTPRHKVTEMGQEVTMRCQPILGHNTVFWYRQTMMQGLELLAYFRNRAPLDDSGMPKDRFSAEMPDATLATLKIQPSEPRDSAVYFCASEPPTGEGTEAFFGQGTRLTVV.

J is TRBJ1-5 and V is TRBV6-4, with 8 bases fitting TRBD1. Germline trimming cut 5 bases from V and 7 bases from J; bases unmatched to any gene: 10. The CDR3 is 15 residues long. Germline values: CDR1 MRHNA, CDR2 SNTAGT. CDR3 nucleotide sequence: TGTGCCAGCAGTCCAGGGGGCGACGGGGTGCAGCCCCAGCATTTT. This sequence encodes CASSPGGDGVQPQHF.

DNA for the CDR3: TGTGCCAGCAGTGAATATGTGGGGCCCTACAATGAGCAGTTCTTC. Its protein product is CASSEYVGPYNEQFF. The V gene is TRBV25-1, the J gene TRBJ2-1, with D perhaps TRBD1 (5 bases). The CDR3 is 15 residues long. The germline V and J ends were trimmed by 0 bases and 2 bases, with 8 bases remaining between them. Germline V CDR1 and CDR2: MGHDK, SYGVNS.

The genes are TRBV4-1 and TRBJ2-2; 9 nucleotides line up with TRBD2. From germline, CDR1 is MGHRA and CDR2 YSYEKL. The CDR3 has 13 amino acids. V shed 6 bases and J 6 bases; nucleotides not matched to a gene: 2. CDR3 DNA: TGCGCCAGCAGTCGCGGGGGGGCCGGGGAGCTGTTTTTT. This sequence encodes CASSRGGAGELFF.

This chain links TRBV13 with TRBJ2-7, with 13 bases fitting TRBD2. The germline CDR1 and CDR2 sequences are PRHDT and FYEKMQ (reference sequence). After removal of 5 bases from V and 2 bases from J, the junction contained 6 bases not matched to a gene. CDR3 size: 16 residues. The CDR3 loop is CASSARTSGRTYEQYF. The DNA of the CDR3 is TGTGCCAGCAGCGCCAGGACTAGCGGGAGAACCTACGAGCAGTACTTC.

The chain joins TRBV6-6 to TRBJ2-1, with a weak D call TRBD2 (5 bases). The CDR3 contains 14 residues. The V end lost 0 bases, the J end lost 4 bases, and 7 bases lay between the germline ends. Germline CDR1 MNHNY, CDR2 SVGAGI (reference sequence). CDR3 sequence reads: CASSYSEVYNEQFF. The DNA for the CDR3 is TGTGCCAGCAGTTACTCGGAGGTGTACAATGAGCAGTTCTTC.

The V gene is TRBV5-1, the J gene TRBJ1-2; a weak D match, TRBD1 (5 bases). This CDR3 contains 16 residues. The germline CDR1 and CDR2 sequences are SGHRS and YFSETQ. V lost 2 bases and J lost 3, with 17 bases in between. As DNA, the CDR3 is TGCGCCAGCAGCTTCCGATCAGGGAAGGTAGACTATGGCTACACCTTC. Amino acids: CASSFRSGKVDYGYTF.

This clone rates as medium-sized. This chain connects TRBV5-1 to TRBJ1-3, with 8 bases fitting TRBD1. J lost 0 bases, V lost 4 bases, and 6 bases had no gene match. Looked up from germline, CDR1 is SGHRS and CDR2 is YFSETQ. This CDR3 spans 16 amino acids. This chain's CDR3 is CASSPWTGTSGNTIYF. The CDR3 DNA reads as TGCGCCAGCAGCCCGTGGACAGGGACCTCTGGAAACACCATATATTTT.

The CDR3 nucleotides read TGCGCCAGCTCCCTTAGCGGGAACATGGGCAATGAGCAGTTCTTC. It yields the protein CASSLSGNMGNEQFF. This chain links TRBV5-1 with TRBJ2-1, with TRBD2 matching over 8 bases. The germline V gene has CDR1 SGHRS and CDR2 YFSETQ. This CDR3 has 15 residues. The V segment lost 7 bases and the J segment 6 bases; nucleotides outside the gene matches: 12.

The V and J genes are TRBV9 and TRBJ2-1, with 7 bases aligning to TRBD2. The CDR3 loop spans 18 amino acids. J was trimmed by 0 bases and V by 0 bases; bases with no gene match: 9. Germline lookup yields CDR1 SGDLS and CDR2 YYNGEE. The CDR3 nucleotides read TGTGCCAGCAGCGTAGCTCTGAGCGGGACCAGCTCCTACAATGAGCAGTTCTTC. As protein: CASSVALSGTSSYNEQFF.

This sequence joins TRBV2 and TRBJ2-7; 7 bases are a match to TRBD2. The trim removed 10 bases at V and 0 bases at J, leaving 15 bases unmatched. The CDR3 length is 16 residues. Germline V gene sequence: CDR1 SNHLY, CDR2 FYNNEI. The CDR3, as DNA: TGTGCCATCCAGCAGGCTAGCGGTACGAGCTCCTACGAGCAGTACTTC. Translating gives CAIQQASGTSSYEQYF. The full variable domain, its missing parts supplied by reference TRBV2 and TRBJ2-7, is EPEVTQTPSHQVTQMGQEVILRCVPISNHLYFYWYRQILGQKVEFLVSFYNNEISEKSEIFDDQFSVERPDGSNFTLKIRSTKLEDSAMYFCAIQQASGTSSYEQYFGPGTRLTVT.

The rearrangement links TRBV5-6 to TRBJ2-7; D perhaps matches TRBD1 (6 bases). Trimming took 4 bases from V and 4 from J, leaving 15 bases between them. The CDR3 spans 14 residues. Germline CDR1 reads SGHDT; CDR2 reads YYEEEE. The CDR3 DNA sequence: TGTGCCAGCAGCGGCGGACTCAGGGGTTACGAGCAGTACTTC. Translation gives CASSGGLRGYEQYF.

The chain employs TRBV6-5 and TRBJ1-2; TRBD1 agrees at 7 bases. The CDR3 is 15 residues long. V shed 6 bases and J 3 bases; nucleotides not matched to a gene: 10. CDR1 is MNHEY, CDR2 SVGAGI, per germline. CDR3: CASSQPTGVDYGYTF. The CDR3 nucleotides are TGTGCCAGCAGCCAACCCACAGGGGTTGACTATGGCTACACCTTC.

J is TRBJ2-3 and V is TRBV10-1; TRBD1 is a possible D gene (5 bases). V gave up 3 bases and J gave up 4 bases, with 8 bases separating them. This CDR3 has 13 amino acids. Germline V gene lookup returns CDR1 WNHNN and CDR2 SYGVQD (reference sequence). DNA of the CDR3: TGCGCCAGCAGTGACAGGGCGGCAGATACGCAGTATTTT. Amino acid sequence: CASSDRAADTQYF.

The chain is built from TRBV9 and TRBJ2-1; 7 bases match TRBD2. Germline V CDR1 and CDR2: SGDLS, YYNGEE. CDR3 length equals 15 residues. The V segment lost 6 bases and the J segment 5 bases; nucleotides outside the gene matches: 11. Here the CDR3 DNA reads TGTGCCAGCACCCCCTGGGGAGGGGCGAACAATGAGCAGTTCTTC. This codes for CASTPWGGANNEQFF.

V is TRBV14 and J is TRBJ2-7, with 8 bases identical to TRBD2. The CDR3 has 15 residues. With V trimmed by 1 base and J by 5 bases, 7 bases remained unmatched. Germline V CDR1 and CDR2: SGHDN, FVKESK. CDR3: CASSQAGGFGDEQYF. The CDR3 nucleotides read TGTGCCAGCAGCCAAGCGGGAGGGTTTGGTGACGAGCAGTACTTC.

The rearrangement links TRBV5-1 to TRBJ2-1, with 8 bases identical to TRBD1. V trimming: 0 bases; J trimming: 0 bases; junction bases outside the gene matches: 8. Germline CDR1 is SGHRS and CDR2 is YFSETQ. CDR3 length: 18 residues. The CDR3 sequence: CASSLGPIGQGSYNEQFF. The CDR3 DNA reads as TGCGCCAGCAGCTTGGGTCCGATAGGACAGGGCTCCTACAATGAGCAGTTCTTC.

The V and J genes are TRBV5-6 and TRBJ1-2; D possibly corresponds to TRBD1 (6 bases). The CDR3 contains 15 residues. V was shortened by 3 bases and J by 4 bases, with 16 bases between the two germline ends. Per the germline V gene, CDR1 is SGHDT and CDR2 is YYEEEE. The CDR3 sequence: CASSSSQGFLYGYTF. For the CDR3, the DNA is TGTGCCAGCAGCTCGTCACAGGGATTTCTCTATGGCTACACCTTC.

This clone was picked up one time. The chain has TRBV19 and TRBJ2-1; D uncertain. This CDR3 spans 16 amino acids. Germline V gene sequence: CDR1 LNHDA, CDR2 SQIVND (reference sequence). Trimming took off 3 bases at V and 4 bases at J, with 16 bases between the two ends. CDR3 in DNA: TGTGCCAGTAGTATTTTCAGGATTTCTCCTTACAATGAGCAGTTCTTC. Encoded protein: CASSIFRISPYNEQFF. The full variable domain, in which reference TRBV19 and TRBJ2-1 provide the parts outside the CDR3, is DGGITQSPKYLFRKEGQNVTLSCEQNLNHDAMYWYRQDPGQGLRLIYYSQIVNDFQKGDIAEGYSVSREKKESFPLTVTSAQKNPTAFYLCASSIFRISPYNEQFFGPGTRLTVL.

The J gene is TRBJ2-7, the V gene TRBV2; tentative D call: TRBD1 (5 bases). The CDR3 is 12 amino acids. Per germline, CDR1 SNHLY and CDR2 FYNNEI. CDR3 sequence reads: CALAGNSYEQYF. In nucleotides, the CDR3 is TGTGCTCTGGCAGGGAACTCCTACGAGCAGTACTTC.

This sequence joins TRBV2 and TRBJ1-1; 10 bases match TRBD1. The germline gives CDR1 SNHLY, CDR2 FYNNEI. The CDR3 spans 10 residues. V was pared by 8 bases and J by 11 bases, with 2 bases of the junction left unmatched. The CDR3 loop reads CASLDRGAFF. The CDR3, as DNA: TGTGCCAGCCTGGACAGGGGGGCTTTCTTT.

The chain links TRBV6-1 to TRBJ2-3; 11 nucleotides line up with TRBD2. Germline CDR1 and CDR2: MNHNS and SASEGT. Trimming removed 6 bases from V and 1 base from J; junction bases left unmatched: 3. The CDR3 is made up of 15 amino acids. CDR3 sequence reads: CASRVSGGGTDTQYF. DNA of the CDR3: TGTGCCAGCAGAGTTAGCGGGGGGGGCACAGATACGCAGTATTTT.

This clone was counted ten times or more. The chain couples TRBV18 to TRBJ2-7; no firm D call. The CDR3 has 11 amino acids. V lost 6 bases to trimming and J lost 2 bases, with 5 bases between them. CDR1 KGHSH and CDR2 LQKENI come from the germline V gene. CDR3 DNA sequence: TGTGCCAGCTCCACACCCTACGAGCAGTACTTC. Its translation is CASSTPYEQYF.